The rows below give T cell receptor beta chains drawn from one sample of a study of T cell responses to AZD1222 COVID-19 vaccine. Sequencing was performed with immunoSEQ multiplex PCR; in TCRdb, only in-frame clones are kept and a portion is missing. The sample shows fewer than 130,000 clones, 92% of them seen only once. The sample consisted of peripheral blood, taken on day 0 of AZD1222 vaccination. These TCRs come from an adult in good health. The CDR3 runs from the conserved cysteine through the conserved F or W. The D gene is left open where the match is weak. Size is stated for part of the rows, as once, few or many counts, or as a class when the clone is expanded.

TRBJ2-2 TRBV30 - TRBD2 CAWSATLAGAVGTGELFF TGTGCCTGGAGTGCTACACTAGCGGGAGCTGTAGGGACCGGGGAGCTGTTTTTT
TRBJ1-1 TRBV11-2 - TRBD1 CASSLWQGANTEAFF TGTGCCAGCAGCTTATGGCAGGGGGCGAACACTGAAGCTTTCTTT
TRBJ2-7 TRBV4-1 - - CASSQGGKIGHEQYF TGCGCCAGCAGCCAGGGCGGGAAAATAGGCCACGAGCAGTACTTC
TRBJ2-7 TRBV7-8 once TRBD1 CASSRTTGDYEQYF TGTGCCAGCAGTCGAACGACAGGGGACTACGAGCAGTACTTC
TRBJ2-7 TRBV4-2 - - CASSQGGGQSYEQYF TGTGCCAGCAGCCAAGGGGGCGGTCAATCCTACGAGCAGTACTTC
TRBJ1-5 TRBV3-1/TRBV3-2 - - CASSQYGYEGQPQHF TGTGCCAGCAGCCAATACGGGTATGAGGGTCAGCCCCAGCATTTT
TRBJ2-7 TRBV24-1 - TRBD1 CATGTGPGTGGSYEQYF TGTGCCACCGGTACGGGGCCCGGGACAGGGGGAAGCTACGAGCAGTACTTC
TRBJ1-1 TRBV5-4 - TRBD1 CASRVTQGANTEAFF TGTGCCAGCAGGGTCACCCAGGGGGCGAACACTGAAGCTTTCTTT
TRBJ1-4 TRBV9 - - CASSVRPATNEKLFF TGTGCCAGCAGCGTCCGACCTGCAACTAATGAAAAACTGTTTTTT
TRBJ1-1 TRBV4-2 - TRBD1 CASSPGQGWNTEAFF TGTGCCAGCAGCCCGGGACAGGGATGGAACACTGAAGCTTTCTTT
TRBJ2-3 TRBV11-3 - TRBD1 CASSSQGAYNPQYF TGTGCCAGCAGCTCACAGGGGGCTTATAACCCGCAGTATTTT
TRBJ2-7 TRBV4-3 - TRBD2 CASSQERSLAGTYEQYF TGCGCCAGCAGCCAAGAGCGCTCACTAGCGGGGACCTACGAGCAGTACTTC
TRBJ2-1 TRBV7-9 - TRBD1 CASSFAPDRANEQFF TGTGCCAGCAGTTTCGCCCCGGACAGGGCCAATGAGCAGTTCTTC
TRBJ1-2 TRBV19 - TRBD1 CASRKSGQTNYGYTF TGTGCCAGTAGAAAGTCGGGACAGACAAACTATGGCTACACCTTC
TRBJ2-2 TRBV29-1 - - CSVAVAQNTGELFF TGCAGCGTAGCTGTAGCGCAGAACACCGGGGAGCTGTTTTTT
TRBJ2-1 TRBV30 - - CAWSFFGQVSNNEQFF TGTGCCTGGAGCTTCTTTGGGCAGGTCTCGAACAATGAGCAGTTCTTC
TRBJ1-2 TRBV28 few - CASSLDIYGYTF TGTGCCAGCAGTTTAGATATCTATGGCTACACCTTC
TRBJ1-6 TRBV5-1 - - CASSSGVTLHF TGCGCCAGCAGCTCAGGGGTCACCCTCCACTTT
TRBJ1-4 TRBV4-2 - - CASSQDRPSLTTNEKLFF TGTGCCAGCAGCCAAGACAGGCCCAGCCTTACAACTAATGAAAAACTGTTTTTT
TRBJ2-3 TRBV7-2 - TRBD2 CASSSGVSGGWADTQYF TGTGCCAGCAGCTCAGGAGTTAGCGGGGGGTGGGCAGATACGCAGTATTTT
TRBJ2-6 TRBV30 - - CAWSVGGANVLTF TGTGCCTGGAGTGTAGGGGGGGCCAACGTCCTGACTTTC
TRBJ2-7 TRBV2 - TRBD2 CASVVGTSGTYEQYF TGTGCCAGCGTAGTAGGGACTAGCGGAACCTACGAGCAGTACTTC
TRBJ2-2 TRBV9 - TRBD2 CASSSTRLANPSNTGELFF TGTGCCAGCAGCTCCACTCGACTAGCGAATCCTTCGAACACCGGGGAGCTGTTTTTT
TRBJ1-6 TRBV4-1 - - CASSQATGGRGDSPLHF TGCGCCAGCAGCCAAGCAACCGGGGGGAGGGGAGATTCACCCCTCCACTTT